Included here is one TCR beta chain sequence, with context. Its antigen is still unknown. From the 5' RACE reads, TCRdb called clonotypes with MiXCR, one entry per CDR3 protein. This sample has about 470,000 distinct CDR3 sequences, with 20% to 30% found just once. Germline assignment: CDR1 SGDLS and CDR2 YYNGEE. The CDR3 is 14 amino acids. Unmatched junction bases numbered 3, after V lost 3 bases and J lost 3 bases. This specimen belongs to a study of T-cell memory formation after mild COVID-19. Across the whole study: In these data, TCR clusters were largely donor specific. Notes on the study in general: Certain responding clones were present in pre-infection memory, suggesting participation of cross-reactive memory. Balance between CD4 and CD8 was seen in clones contracting day 15 to 85, and a CD4+ lean was seen in later expanders. For contracting clones, CD4+ ones sat mainly in CM and EM, CD8+ in EMRA.

Input material: PBMCs or a T cell subset sorted from them (not recorded which). This TCR was recovered from an adult woman who had mild COVID-19 (a few samples of this study predate the infection). Cell type and time point are not known. V is TRBV9 and J is TRBJ1-3; 7 bases match TRBD1. This CDR3 is CASSGGQRGNTIYF. In DNA form, the CDR3 reads TGTGCCAGCAGCGGGGGACAGCGTGGAAACACCATATATTTT.